The 14 T cell receptor delta chains below all came from one sample that was sequenced in a study of gamma-delta chains in newborns, infants, children. TCRdb re-called the reads via CATT. The sample yields more than 3,000 delta-chain clones, more than 4% seen once. The material sequenced was blood. These receptor sequences come from a child who was a newborn, infant or young child, either healthy, febrile or measles-vaccinated (not recorded which).

This clone has only a few counts. The protein that TCRdb holds for this DNA derives from a much larger clone and differs from the translated DNA at residue 13, which likely indicates a read error; the protein shown here is translated from the DNA. The gene calls are TRDV2 and TRDJ1; no definite D call. This CDR3 is 15 amino acids long. The germline V gene has CDR1 GEAIGNYY and CDR2 EKD. Here the CDR3 DNA reads TGTGCCTGTGACACCGTTGAGGATTCCACCGATAAACCCATCTTT. It encodes CACDTVEDSTDKPIF.

In this sample, this clone turned up a few times. A much bigger clone sits one base away, suggesting this may be a read error. Other DNA sequences in this sample translate to the same CDR3. The J gene is TRDJ1, the V gene TRDV2, with 11 positions matching TRDD3. Germline CDR1 is GEAIGNYY and CDR2 is EKD. CDR3 length: 15 amino acids. The CDR3 coding sequence is TGTGCCTGCGACACCTGGGGGATACCGGGCGATAAACTCATCTTT. This encodes CACDTWGIPGDKLIF.

This clone was counted a few times. One end of the junction varies from germline; a read error may be responsible. This chain uses TRDV2 with TRDJ1, with 12 bases lining up with TRDD3. The germline gives CDR1 GEAIGNYY, CDR2 EKD. The CDR3 extends over 18 amino acids. CDR3 protein: CARDHLLGDTGDTDKLIF. The CDR3 DNA reads as TGTGCCCGTGACCATCTACTGGGGGATACTGGGGACACCGATAAACTCATCTTT.

This clone is categorized as medium-sized (0.01 to 0.1%). The gene calls are TRDV2 and TRDJ1; possible D gene TRDD3, 5 bases. Germline V lookup: CDR1 GEAIGNYY, CDR2 EKD. The CDR3 runs 18 residues. The V gene lost 1 base and the J gene lost 5 bases, with 25 bases spanning the gap. CDR3 in amino acids: CACDTVGESVRRSDKLIF. CDR3 bases: TGTGCCTGTGACACGGTTGGGGAGAGCGTTCGGCGTTCGGATAAACTCATCTTT.

Relative to its sample, this clone is medium-sized (0.01 to 0.1%). This chain uses TRDV2 with TRDJ3; no clear D gene. V was shortened by 4 bases and J by 0 bases, with 15 bases between the two germline ends. The CDR3 loop spans 18 amino acids. Per the germline V gene, CDR1 is GEAIGNYY and CDR2 is EKD. CDR3 loop: CACDRVLPSSWDTRQMFF. The CDR3 region has the DNA TGTGCCTGTGATAGGGTACTGCCCAGCTCCTGGGACACCCGACAGATGTTTTTC.

The chain links TRDV2 to TRDJ1; 8 bases are shared with TRDD3. The ends lost 3 bases at V and 1 base at J; junction bases unmatched: 24. Per the germline V gene, CDR1 is GEAIGNYY and CDR2 is EKD. The CDR3 covers 21 residues. CDR3 protein: CACDYLTTTLGDGASTDKLIF. As DNA, the CDR3 is TGTGCCTGTGACTACCTGACCACCACCCTGGGGGACGGGGCTTCCACCGATAAACTCATCTTT.

This clone has a handful of counts. A much larger clone lies one base from this, so it may be a read error. V gene TRDV2 combines with J gene TRDJ2; 7 bases are shared with TRDD3. After removal of 0 bases from V and 3 bases from J, the junction contained 0 bases not matched to a gene. The CDR3 totals 14 residues. Germline lookup yields CDR1 GEAIGNYY and CDR2 EKD. The CDR3 here is CACDTWGMTAQLFF. The CDR3 DNA sequence: TGTGCCTGTGACACCTGGGGGATGACAGCACAACTCTTCTTT.

With respect to this clone: The mismatch at residue 8 between this DNA's translation and the TCRdb protein of a much larger clone likely reflects a read error; the protein shown is translated from the DNA. The CDR3 spells CACDTVGATGTDKLIF. Here the CDR3 DNA reads TGTGCCTGTGACACCGTAGGGGCAACGGGCACCGATAAACTCATCTTT. The chain combines TRDV2 with TRDJ1; no clear D gene. Trimming removed 0 bases from V and 1 base from J, with 14 bases in between. Germline V lookup: CDR1 GEAIGNYY, CDR2 EKD. CDR3 length: 16 amino acids.

This clone turned up a few times. A single base separates this from a much larger clone, so it may be a read error. The chain combines TRDV2 with TRDJ3; TRDD3 is a possible D gene (5 bases). Germline assignment: CDR1 GEAIGNYY and CDR2 EKD. CDR3 length equals 21 residues. The CDR3 spells CACDTPGGTPGSSWDTRQLFF. The CDR3 nucleotides read TGTGCCTGTGACACGCCCGGGGGTACACCAGGGAGCTCCTGGGACACCCGACAGCTGTTTTTC.

Turning to this clone: TCRdb's entry gives the protein of a much larger clone, which mismatches this DNA's translation at residue 14, likely from a read error; the protein reported here is translated from the DNA. J is TRDJ1 and V is TRDV2, with 10 bases that match TRDD3. The length of the CDR3 is 15 residues. CDR1 is GEAIGNYY and CDR2 is EKD in the germline V gene. CDR3 coding DNA: TGTGCCTGTGACGACTTGGGGGATACATCCGATAAACTCACCTTT. This codes for CACDDLGDTSDKLTF.

Notes on this clone: A read error is possible here, since a much larger clone lies one base away. Other DNA sequences in the same sample also yield this CDR3. The chain joins TRDV2 to TRDJ1; D is perhaps TRDD3 (6 bases). Per germline, CDR1 GEAIGNYY and CDR2 EKD. The CDR3 has 17 residues. V lost 3 bases to trimming and J lost 0 bases, with 19 bases between them. CDR3 coding DNA: TGTGCCTGTGACGATCTTACCGGGGGAGGGTACACCGATAAACTCATCTTT. Amino acid sequence: CACDDLTGGGYTDKLIF.

The sample holds a few counts of this clone. This may stem from a read error, because a much larger clone lies one nucleotide away. This rearrangement joins TRDV2 to TRDJ3; 10 nucleotides match TRDD3. The CDR3 totals 21 residues. Germline CDR1 is GEAIGNYY and CDR2 is EKD. DNA of the CDR3: TGTGCCTGTGACACCGTGAGAGTTCTGGGGGATAGCTCCTGGGACGCCCGACAGATGTTTTTC. Protein sequence: CACDTVRVLGDSSWDARQMFF.

On this clone: A much larger clone differs by one base, so this may be a read error. The same CDR3 is also encoded by other DNA sequences in this sample. The chain carries TRDV2 and TRDJ1; 7 bases match TRDD3. The CDR3 consists of 18 residues. Losses at the gene ends were 0 bases for V and 2 bases for J; bases not matched to a gene: 14. Germline V CDR1 and CDR2: GEAIGNYY, EKD. CDR3 protein: CACDTVHGVTGETDKLIF. CDR3 bases: TGTGCCTGTGACACCGTTCACGGCGTTACTGGGGAAACCGATAAACTCATCTTT.

In regard to this clone: It differs at one base from a far larger clone, so likely a read error. The chain is built from TRDV2 and TRDJ2, with unresolved D. Trimming removed 3 bases at V and 7 bases at J, with 23 bases between. The CDR3 length is 17 residues. The V gene's germline CDR1 is GEAIGNYY and CDR2 EKD. In DNA, the CDR3 is TGTGCCTGTGACCCCATGACCTCCGGCCCCTCTTTAGCACAACTCTTCTTT. This sequence encodes CACDPMTSGPSLAQLFF.